These 20 T cell receptor beta chains were sequenced from one sample in a study of T cell responses to AZD1222 COVID-19 vaccine. Data came from immunoSEQ multiplex PCR; TCRdb stores just in-frame clones and leaves some out. Seen here are some 130,000 clones, around 90% observed once, and the top ten hold 0.9% to 1.4%. The specimen was peripheral blood, collected 28 days after the second AZD1222 dose. The receptors were gathered from an adult who received the AZD1222 COVID-19 vaccine.

The J gene is TRBJ1-2, the V gene TRBV5-6, with 10 bases fitting TRBD1. Germline CDR1 and CDR2: SGHDT and YYEEEE. Trimming cost V 0 bases and J 4 bases; bases outside gene matches: 0. The CDR3 consists of 14 residues. The CDR3 reads CASSLGDRGYGYTF. The CDR3 region has the DNA TGTGCCAGCAGCTTGGGGGACAGGGGCTATGGCTACACCTTC. Full variable domain (outside the CDR3, taken from reference TRBV5-6 and TRBJ1-2): DAGVTQSPTHLIKTRGQQVTLRCSPKSGHDTVSWYQQALGQGPQFIFQYYEEEERQRGNFPDRFSGHQFPNYSSELNVNALLLGDSALYLCASSLGDRGYGYTFGSGTRLTVV.

The V and J genes are TRBV18 and TRBJ1-3; no reliable D call. V was trimmed by 2 bases and J by 8 bases, leaving 7 bases between them. This CDR3 region has 12 residues. Germline V gene lookup returns CDR1 KGHSH and CDR2 LQKENI. CDR3 region: CASSPGQDTIYF. CDR3 bases: TGTGCCAGCTCACCAGGGCAGGACACCATATATTTT.

This chain uses TRBV6-6 with TRBJ2-6; no clear D gene. Germline-derived CDR1 and CDR2 are MNHNY and SVGAGI (reference sequence). V shed 5 bases and J shed 9 bases, with 5 bases lying between them. This CDR3 contains 11 residues. Here the CDR3 DNA reads TGTGCCAGCAGTCAGAACAACGTCCTGACTTTC. Protein sequence: CASSQNNVLTF.

The V call is TRBV6-2 or TRBV6-3, the J call TRBJ1-1, with unresolved D. The V gene lost 1 base and the J gene lost 3 bases, with 9 bases spanning the gap. Germline lookup yields CDR1 MNHEY and CDR2 SVGEGT. The CDR3 sequence is 14 residues long. CDR3 sequence: CASSYLGKDTEAFF. The CDR3 bases are TGTGCCAGCAGTTACTTAGGGAAGGACACTGAAGCTTTCTTT.

The genes are TRBV3-1 (or the pseudogene TRBV3-2) and TRBJ2-5; 7 bases agree with TRBD2. The CDR3 consists of 15 residues. CDR1 is LGHDT, CDR2 YNNKEL, per germline (reference sequence). The ends lost 3 bases at V and 4 bases at J; junction bases unmatched: 8. Here the CDR3 DNA reads TGTGCCAGCAGCCAGTTTGCTAGCGGAGCAGAGACCCAGTACTTC. Its protein product is CASSQFASGAETQYF.

This chain connects TRBV27 to TRBJ2-3; 8 bases match TRBD2. The CDR3 has 15 residues. The germline V gene has CDR1 MNHEY and CDR2 SMNVEV (reference sequence). J lost 1 base, V lost 6 bases, and 6 bases had no gene match. The DNA for the CDR3 is TGTGCCAGCAGGAGCGCGGGGGGTGGCACAGATACGCAGTATTTT. Amino acids: CASRSAGGGTDTQYF.

This chain uses TRBV30 with TRBJ2-2, with D unresolved. The CDR3 is 15 amino acids. Trimming shortened V by 1 base and J by 0 bases, and 9 bases separated the two germline ends. CDR1 and CDR2 (germline): GTSNPN, SVGIG (reference sequence). CDR3 region: CAWSGGTTNTGELFF. CDR3 DNA: TGTGCCTGGAGTGGAGGAACCACGAACACCGGGGAGCTGTTTTTT.

CDR3: CSASTGFSYEQYF. The CDR3 DNA follows: TGCAGTGCTAGTACGGGGTTCTCCTACGAGCAGTACTTC. J is TRBJ2-7 and V is TRBV20-1; the D gene is possibly TRBD2 (5 bases). Trimming removed 3 bases at V and 0 bases at J, with 9 bases between. The CDR3 covers 13 residues. Germline CDR1 and CDR2: DFQATT and SNEGSKA (reference sequence).

The V and J genes are TRBV5-6 and TRBJ1-1; D uncertain. Germline lookup yields CDR1 SGHDT and CDR2 YYEEEE. CDR3 length: 12 amino acids. V gave up 1 base and J gave up 6 bases, with 7 bases separating them. This chain's CDR3 is CASSLISAEAFF. In nucleotides, the CDR3 is TGTGCCAGCAGCTTGATATCCGCTGAAGCTTTCTTT.

The chain is built from TRBV7-3 and TRBJ2-3, with 12 bases aligning to TRBD2. Trimming cost V 4 bases and J 4 bases; bases outside gene matches: 3. The germline V gene has CDR1 SGHTA and CDR2 FQGTGA. CDR3 length equals 15 residues. The CDR3, as DNA: TGTGCCAGCAGCTCTAGCGGGAGGGCCGCAGATACGCAGTATTTT. Translating it yields CASSSSGRAADTQYF.

This chain uses TRBV5-1 with TRBJ1-1; TRBD1 might be the D (5 bases). V was pared by 0 bases and J by 3 bases, with 9 bases between. From germline, CDR1 is SGHRS and CDR2 YFSETQ. The CDR3 consists of 14 residues. CDR3 sequence reads: CASSLDGADTEAFF. The CDR3 DNA reads as TGCGCCAGCAGCTTGGACGGGGCGGACACTGAAGCTTTCTTT.

This clone occurred once. V is TRBV6-6 and J is TRBJ1-5; D may be TRBD1 (5 bases). This CDR3 has 14 amino acids. The germline gives CDR1 MNHNY, CDR2 SVGAGI (reference sequence). V dropped 0 bases and J dropped 9 bases, with 12 bases sitting between them. CDR3 protein: CASSYSQGIGPQHF. Written as DNA, the CDR3 is TGTGCCAGCAGTTACTCTCAGGGAATTGGGCCCCAGCATTTT.

The gene calls are TRBV7-2 and TRBJ2-2; D remains ambiguous. The CDR3 contains 15 residues. V was clipped by 5 bases and J by 10 bases, with 20 bases between them. The germline V gene has CDR1 SGHTA and CDR2 FQGNSA. The CDR3 region is CASSLRGPTPEELFF. CDR3 nucleotide sequence: TGTGCCAGCAGCCTCCGAGGCCCCACACCGGAGGAGCTGTTTTTT.

This clone was detected only a few times. This sequence joins TRBV10-3 and TRBJ2-7, with TRBD2 matching over 9 bases. Trimming took 8 bases from V and 3 from J; bases not matched to a gene: 11. The CDR3 sequence is 15 residues long. CDR1 ENHRY and CDR2 SYGVKD come from the germline V gene. This CDR3 is CAIGAGRAGGYEQYF. The CDR3, as DNA: TGTGCCATCGGAGCCGGACGAGCGGGGGGCTACGAGCAGTACTTC.

V is TRBV5-1 and J is TRBJ2-1; 8 positions agree with TRBD2. CDR3 length equals 15 residues. Per germline, CDR1 SGHRS and CDR2 YFSETQ. J was trimmed by 3 bases and V by 3 bases; bases with no gene match: 5. The DNA of the CDR3 is TGCGCCAGCAGCTCTAGCGGGCAAAACTACAATGAGCAGTTCTTC. It translates to CASSSSGQNYNEQFF.

J is TRBJ2-1 and V is TRBV7-9; 7 bases are a match to TRBD1. The CDR3 is 12 amino acids. The V gene's germline CDR1 is SEHNR and CDR2 FQNEAQ (reference sequence). The V gene end was trimmed by 5 bases and the J gene end by 9 bases; junction bases not matched to a gene: 4. The CDR3: CASSPQGSEQFF. CDR3 nucleotide sequence: TGTGCCAGCAGCCCACAGGGGTCTGAGCAGTTCTTC.

The chain is built from TRBV10-1 and TRBJ2-1; weak D call: TRBD2 (6 bases). The germline gives CDR1 WNHNN, CDR2 SYGVQD (reference sequence). Between the trimmed V and J ends, which lost 6 bases and 1 base, there was a span of 13 bases. The CDR3 loop spans 15 amino acids. Here the CDR3 reads CASRRGRTSYNEQFF. The CDR3 DNA reads TGCGCCAGCAGACGGGGGAGGACTTCCTACAATGAGCAGTTCTTC.

V is TRBV7-2 and J is TRBJ2-5, with 10 nucleotides matching TRBD2. This CDR3 region has 14 residues. The V gene end was trimmed by 5 bases and the J gene end by 5 bases; junction bases not matched to a gene: 5. Germline loops: CDR1 SGHTA, CDR2 FQGNSA. The CDR3 nucleotides read TGTGCCAGCAGCCCTAGCGGGAGTGCGGAGACCCAGTACTTC. Translating gives CASSPSGSAETQYF.

This rearrangement joins TRBV6-5 to TRBJ1-2; 9 nucleotides agree with TRBD1. CDR3 length: 13 residues. V was pared by 2 bases and J by 7 bases, with 2 bases of the junction left unmatched. CDR1 is MNHEY and CDR2 is SVGAGI in the germline V gene. This CDR3 reads CASSYRTGAGYTF. In DNA form, the CDR3 reads TGTGCCAGCAGTTACCGGACAGGGGCTGGCTACACCTTC.

The chain employs TRBV7-2 and TRBJ1-5; D is possibly TRBD1 (6 bases). This CDR3 is built from 14 residues. Per the germline V gene, CDR1 is SGHTA and CDR2 is FQGNSA. The V end lost 4 bases, the J end lost 3 bases, and 10 bases lay between the germline ends. CDR3: CASSYRAFNQPQHF. Written as DNA, the CDR3 is TGTGCCAGCAGCTACAGGGCCTTCAATCAGCCCCAGCATTTT.